A selection of T cell receptor beta chains follows, all from one sample in a study of neurological immune-mediated disorders. TCRdb reprocessed the 5' RACE reads via MiXCR and lists one record per CDR3 protein. There are approximately 90,000 distinct CDR3 sequences in the sample; 3% to 4% occur only once, and roughly 6% lies in the top ten. Source material: PBMCs. Every receptor here comes from a woman between 18 and 29 years old with multiple sclerosis. CDR3s include the opening cysteine and the closing phenylalanine or tryptophan. A D gene is named only where the DNA matches it firmly. Rows may omit the clone size; those that give it use once, few, many or a size class.

abundance	len	v_gene	j_gene	d_gene	CDR3nt	CDR3aa
few	13	TRBV15	TRBJ1-5	.	TGTGCCACCAGCGGGCAGCACAATCAGCCCCAGCATTTT	CATSGQHNQPQHF
large	16	TRBV4-1	TRBJ1-2	TRBD1	TGCGCCAGCAGCCAAGATAGGACCGACAGGGCGGATGGCTACACCTTC	CASSQDRTDRADGYTF
many	15	TRBV20-1	TRBJ2-7	.	TGCAGTGCTAGCGAGCCGCAGGGCCCCCCCTACGAGCAGTACTTC	CSASEPQGPPYEQYF
many	14	TRBV12-3/TRBV12-4	TRBJ2-5	.	TGTGCCAGCAGTCTCGACAGTCCCCAAGAGACCCAGTACTTC	CASSLDSPQETQYF
.	16	TRBV6-2/TRBV6-3	TRBJ2-1	TRBD1	TGTGCCAGCAGTCTGCCGGGACAGGGCTCCTACAATGAGCAGTTCTTC	CASSLPGQGSYNEQFF
many	14	TRBV20-1	TRBJ2-1	.	TGCAGTGCTGCCGGGTGGGGGGAAAGGGATGAGCAGTTCTTC	CSAAGWGERDEQFF
.	15	TRBV5-4	TRBJ2-7	TRBD1	TGTGCCAGCAGCAAACTCGGACAGGGGGACTACGAGCAGTACTTC	CASSKLGQGDYEQYF
many	15	TRBV20-1	TRBJ2-2	.	TGCAGTGCTAACGACATTGCACTAGACGCCGGGGAGCTGTTTTTT	CSANDIALDAGELFF
many	15	TRBV5-1	TRBJ2-1	TRBD1	TGCGCCAGCAGCGCGGACAGGTCCATGGATAATGAGCAGTTCTTC	CASSADRSMDNEQFF
many	14	TRBV12-3/TRBV12-4	TRBJ1-5	.	TGTGCCAGCGGTGGAGGTAGCGGCGTAGGGCCCCAGCATTTT	CASGGGSGVGPQHF
many	15	TRBV27	TRBJ2-1	TRBD2	TGTGCCAGCAGTTGGGGACTAGCGGGCCAGGATGAGCAGTTCTTC	CASSWGLAGQDEQFF
many	15	TRBV5-1	TRBJ1-2	TRBD1	TGCGCCAGCAGCTTCACAGGGGGCGAAGACTATGGCTACACCTTC	CASSFTGGEDYGYTF
many	17	TRBV5-6	TRBJ2-1	TRBD2	TGTGCCAGCAGCTTGCTCGGGGCGGGAGGGCCGGAAAATGAGCAGTTCTTC	CASSLLGAGGPENEQFF
many	16	TRBV18	TRBJ2-5	TRBD2	TGTGCCAGCTCACCAGGACTAGCGGGGGGCGCGGAGACCCAGTACTTC	CASSPGLAGGAETQYF
many	14	TRBV6-5	TRBJ2-1	TRBD2	TGTGCCAGCACAAGGGCTAGCGGGAGGAATGAGCAGTTCTTC	CASTRASGRNEQFF
many	16	TRBV6-6	TRBJ1-1	TRBD1	TGTGCCAGCAGCCACAGGGGCCTCGATCTGAACACTGAAGCTTTCTTT	CASSHRGLDLNTEAFF
many	12	TRBV6-2/TRBV6-3	TRBJ1-2	.	TGTGCCAGCAATCGAGGGCCGGGCGGCTACACCTTC	CASNRGPGGYTF
many	15	TRBV5-1	TRBJ2-1	.	TGCGCCAGCAGCAAGGACCTGTCGTGGGTCGATGAGCAGTTCTTC	CASSKDLSWVDEQFF
many	13	TRBV12-3/TRBV12-4	TRBJ1-1	TRBD1	TGTGCCAGCAGTGGTAGGAGGGGACAGAGAGCTTTCTTT	CASSGRRGQRAFF
many	15	TRBV7-2	TRBJ1-1	TRBD1	TGTGCCAGCAGCTTAGAAGGGACAGGGTCGACTGAAGCTTTCTTT	CASSLEGTGSTEAFF
many	13	TRBV5-1	TRBJ2-3	.	TGCGCCAGCAGCTTGGACCCCACAGATACGCAGTATTTT	CASSLDPTDTQYF
many	12	TRBV20-1	TRBJ1-1	.	TGCAGTGCTAGAATGACGGACACTGAAGCTTTCTTT	CSARMTDTEAFF
many	19	TRBV4-2	TRBJ2-5	TRBD2	TGTGCCAGCAGCCAAGACACCACTAGCGGGGGGGCCTGGCAAGAGACCCAGTACTTC	CASSQDTTSGGAWQETQYF
many	14	TRBV5-5	TRBJ2-1	.	TGTGCCAGCAGCTTGTGGGGCGGATACAATGAGCAGTTCTTC	CASSLWGGYNEQFF
many	15	TRBV29-1	TRBJ2-1	.	TGCAGCATCCGACCAGAGGGGGGCTCCTACAATGAGCAGTTCTTC	CSIRPEGGSYNEQFF
.	16	TRBV6-4	TRBJ2-7	.	TGTGCCAGCAGATCCCCCCCGGGGGTCCCTCGCTACGAGCAGTACTTC	CASRSPPGVPRYEQYF
many	15	TRBV19	TRBJ2-2	.	TGTGCCAGTAGTATTTCTACAGCGTTTACCGGGGAGCTGTTTTTT	CASSISTAFTGELFF
many	13	TRBV20-1	TRBJ1-2	.	TGCAGTGCTAGAGGGCCGGCGGGGGAGGGCTACACCTTC	CSARGPAGEGYTF
many	17	TRBV6-5	TRBJ1-6	.	TGTGCCAGCAGTTACTCGAATGTTAGGGGGGGATCTTCACCCCTCCACTTT	CASSYSNVRGGSSPLHF
few	14	TRBV27	TRBJ1-1	.	TGTGCCAGCAGTTTATTCGTGGGTAGCACTGAAGCTTTCTTT	CASSLFVGSTEAFF
many	13	TRBV7-2	TRBJ2-7	TRBD1	TGTGCCAGCAGCACCCAGACAGGGAACGAGCAGTACTTC	CASSTQTGNEQYF
many	15	TRBV4-3	TRBJ2-1	.	TGCGCCAGCAGCCAAGGCGACGGGTCCTACAATGAGCAGTTCTTC	CASSQGDGSYNEQFF
many	15	TRBV12-3/TRBV12-4	TRBJ2-3	.	TGTGCCAGCAGTTTTCATGGCGGAGTAACAGATACGCAGTATTTT	CASSFHGGVTDTQYF
many	14	TRBV24-1	TRBJ2-1	.	TGTGCCACCAGTGATTTGCAAGACGGGCGTGAGCAGTTCTTC	CATSDLQDGREQFF
many	16	TRBV12-3/TRBV12-4	TRBJ2-5	TRBD1	TGTGCCAGCAGTTCATCCGGGACAGGGGATGGGGAGACCCAGTACTTC	CASSSSGTGDGETQYF
many	15	TRBV5-8	TRBJ2-6	.	TGTGCCAGCAGCTTGTTGCTCTCTGGGGCCAACGTCCTGACTTTC	CASSLLLSGANVLTF
many	16	TRBV11-2	TRBJ1-1	.	TGTGCCAGCAGCCGAACCGGTGGGGCCAGGGACACTGAAGCTTTCTTT	CASSRTGGARDTEAFF
many	14	TRBV29-1	TRBJ1-1	.	TGCAGCGCGTCGGGGTCTTGGGGGAACACTGAAGCTTTCTTT	CSASGSWGNTEAFF
many	16	TRBV7-6	TRBJ2-5	TRBD2	TGTGCCAGCAGCTCTTCTAGGACTAGCGGAAAAGAGACCCAGTACTTC	CASSSSRTSGKETQYF
many	16	TRBV6-5	TRBJ2-3	.	TGTGCCAGCAGTTACTCGATGAGGGTACGGCCAGATACGCAGTATTTT	CASSYSMRVRPDTQYF
many	15	TRBV27	TRBJ2-3	TRBD2	TGTGCCAGCAGTTTATTGAGCGGGGGGGCGTATACGCAGTATTTT	CASSLLSGGAYTQYF
.	14	TRBV7-2	TRBJ2-7	.	TGTGCCAGCAGCCGGTTCACAGGGAACTACGAGCAGTACTTC	CASSRFTGNYEQYF
many	13	TRBV10-3	TRBJ1-2	.	TGTGCCATCAGTGAGGACAATCGCTATGGCTACACCTTC	CAISEDNRYGYTF
many	14	TRBV12-3/TRBV12-4	TRBJ2-3	.	TGTGCCAGCAGTTTAACGGGAGACCCAGATACGCAGTATTTT	CASSLTGDPDTQYF
few	13	TRBV18	TRBJ2-2	.	TGTGCCAGCTCACCACCGAACCCCGGGGAGCTGTTTTTT	CASSPPNPGELFF